These 27 T cell receptor beta chains share one sample of origin, sequenced in a study of blood T cell repertoires in COVID-19. Libraries were prepared by immunoSEQ multiplex PCR; TCRdb keeps only in-frame clonotypes and omits some of them. The sample has approximately 150,000 clones, around four fifths seen once. Sequencing was done on a sample of PBMCs or T cells enriched from blood (not recorded which). Receptors originate from a woman between 45 and 65 years old who had recovered from COVID-19.

This clone is a singleton in its sample. The chain carries TRBV13 and TRBJ1-4, with no clear D. Germline V gene lookup returns CDR1 PRHDT and CDR2 FYEKMQ (reference sequence). V lost 5 bases and J lost 11, with 27 bases in between. CDR3 length: 17 residues. The CDR3 sequence: CASSLPPRPNSPVKLFF. The DNA for the CDR3 is TGTGCCAGCAGCCTCCCCCCCCGACCGAACAGCCCCGTCAAACTGTTTTTT. Full variable domain (rest looked up from reference TRBV13 and TRBJ1-4): AAGVIQSPRHLIKEKRETATLKCYPIPRHDTVYWYQQGPGQDPQFLISFYEKMQSDKGSIPDRFSAQQFSDYHSELNMSSLELGDSALYFCASSLPPRPNSPVKLFFGSGTQLSVL.

The V gene is TRBV5-5, the J gene TRBJ1-3; 7 bases align to TRBD1. V gave up 4 bases and J gave up 5 bases; unmatched junction bases: 9. The CDR3 runs to 15 residues. Germline values: CDR1 SGHKS, CDR2 YYEKEE (reference sequence). CDR3 DNA sequence: TGTGCCAGCAGCAATACAGGGGCGGACAGAAACACCATATATTTT. This encodes CASSNTGADRNTIYF.

This rearrangement joins TRBV4-3 to TRBJ1-4; maybe TRBD1 (5 bases). Trimming stripped 0 bases from V and 10 bases from J, with 12 bases between. This CDR3 region has 14 residues. Germline CDR1 is LGHNA and CDR2 is YSLEER. CDR3 bases: TGCGCCAGCAGCCAAGATCGGGGGGAGATAAAACTGTTTTTT. Its translation: CASSQDRGEIKLFF.

This clone was detected only once. This chain links TRBV28 with TRBJ2-7, with TRBD1 matching over 8 bases. The CDR3 runs 15 residues. Germline V gives CDR1 MDHEN, CDR2 SYDVKM. Trimming removed 1 base from V and 6 bases from J; junction bases left unmatched: 8. The CDR3 reads CASSLFYGQGAEQYF. The CDR3 region has the DNA TGTGCCAGCAGTTTATTCTACGGACAGGGAGCCGAGCAGTACTTC.

CDR3 protein: CASGHRLAGGPGELFF. DNA of the CDR3: TGTGCCAGCGGCCACAGACTAGCGGGGGGTCCCGGGGAGCTGTTTTTT. The chain has TRBV6-2 or TRBV6-3 and TRBJ2-2; TRBD2 matches at 13 bases. The CDR3 has 16 residues. The V and J ends lost 8 bases and 6 bases, in that order; junction bases with no gene match: 9. Germline lookup yields CDR1 MNHEY and CDR2 SVGEGT.

V is TRBV3-1 (or the pseudogene TRBV3-2) and J is TRBJ2-7; no clear D gene. In germline, CDR1 is LGHDT, CDR2 YNNKEL (reference sequence). Between the trimmed V and J ends, which lost 4 bases and 3 bases, there was a span of 4 bases. This CDR3 is 11 amino acids long. The CDR3 sequence is CASSLYYEQYF. For the CDR3, the DNA is TGTGCCAGCAGCCTATACTACGAGCAGTACTTC.

The CDR3 sequence is CASSSRDSSYNEQFF. The CDR3 DNA reads TGTGCCAGCAGCAGCCGGGACAGCAGCTACAATGAGCAGTTCTTC. V is TRBV9 and J is TRBJ2-1; 7 bases are a match to TRBD1. After removal of 4 bases from V and 3 bases from J, the junction contained 7 bases not matched to a gene. The CDR3 has 15 amino acids. The germline CDR1 and CDR2 sequences are SGDLS and YYNGEE.

This chain connects TRBV19 to TRBJ2-7; possible D gene TRBD1, 6 bases. CDR3 length: 13 residues. Between the trimmed V and J ends, which lost 6 bases and 3 bases, there was a span of 12 bases. Germline V lookup: CDR1 LNHDA, CDR2 SQIVND (reference sequence). In nucleotides, the CDR3 is TGTGCCAGTAGGAGAACGGACAGCTACGAGCAGTACTTC. It is translated as CASRRTDSYEQYF.

This chain links TRBV25-1 with TRBJ1-1, with D unclear. V was cut by 4 bases and J by 2 bases, with 11 bases left in between. Germline-derived CDR1 and CDR2 are MGHDK and SYGVNS. This CDR3 is 14 amino acids long. CDR3 loop: CASSAQQINTEAFF. As DNA, the CDR3 is TGTGCCAGCAGTGCCCAACAGATAAACACTGAAGCTTTCTTT.

The chain is built from TRBV5-5 and TRBJ2-2; D unclear. The germline CDR1 and CDR2 sequences are SGHKS and YYEKEE (reference sequence). The CDR3 is 18 residues long. V gave up 2 bases and J gave up 1 base, with 18 bases separating them. The CDR3 spells CASSFGDGTNRNTGELFF. CDR3 nucleotides: TGTGCCAGCAGCTTCGGCGACGGAACCAACAGGAACACCGGGGAGCTGTTTTTT.

The gene calls are TRBV28 and TRBJ1-1; 9 nucleotides agree with TRBD1. This CDR3 is built from 16 residues. The germline gives CDR1 MDHEN, CDR2 SYDVKM. V lost 6 bases to trimming and J lost 2 bases; unmatched junction nucleotides: 10. CDR3 bases: TGTGCCAGCAGACTAGGACCGGGACAGGGAAACACTGAAGCTTTCTTT. It is translated as CASRLGPGQGNTEAFF.

V is TRBV5-1 and J is TRBJ2-1; 10 bases are shared with TRBD1. V trimming: 0 bases; J trimming: 9 bases; junction bases outside the gene matches: 6. The V gene's germline CDR1 is SGHRS and CDR2 YFSETQ. The CDR3 is made up of 15 amino acids. The CDR3 reads CASSLEGQGISEQFF. CDR3 DNA: TGCGCCAGCAGCTTGGAGGGACAGGGGATTAGTGAGCAGTTCTTC.

The rearrangement links TRBV7-3 to TRBJ2-1; 7 bases are a match to TRBD1. Germline lookup yields CDR1 SGHTA and CDR2 FQGTGA. V lost 2 bases and J lost 9; bases outside the gene matches: 1. The CDR3 covers 12 residues. CDR3 residues: CASSLGTAEQFF. CDR3 sequence (DNA): TGTGCCAGCAGCTTAGGGACAGCTGAGCAGTTCTTC.

Only a few counts were recorded for this clone. The chain is built from TRBV5-6 and TRBJ2-2, with 9 bases identical to TRBD2. After removal of 0 bases from V and 6 bases from J, the junction contained 6 bases not matched to a gene. CDR3 length: 16 amino acids. The germline CDR1 and CDR2 sequences are SGHDT and YYEEEE. CDR3 nucleotides: TGTGCCAGCAGCTTGGTACCTAGCGGGATATCCGGGGAGCTGTTTTTT. Its protein is CASSLVPSGISGELFF.

This clone was seen a handful of times. The genes are TRBV2 and TRBJ1-6, with TRBD1 matching over 10 bases. V lost 6 bases, J lost 10 bases, and 6 bases stayed unmatched. Germline CDR1 SNHLY, CDR2 FYNNEI. This CDR3 spans 14 amino acids. CDR3 DNA: TGTGCCAGCAGAACCGGGACAGGGGTCTCACCCCTCCACTTT. Translation gives CASRTGTGVSPLHF.

The V gene is TRBV4-2, the J gene TRBJ2-5; D is unclear. The CDR3 has 14 amino acids. CDR1 is LGHNA and CDR2 is YNFKEQ in the germline V gene. Trimming took 8 bases from V and 5 from J, leaving 18 bases between them. The CDR3 DNA follows: TGTGCCAGCGACCGCGGTGGCCCGGAGGAGACCCAGTACTTC. Translated: CASDRGGPEETQYF.

The chain recombines TRBV18 with TRBJ1-6; 9 bases are a match to TRBD1. Looked up from germline, CDR1 is KGHSH and CDR2 is LQKENI. Trimming cost V 1 base and J 9 bases; bases outside gene matches: 7. This CDR3 is 16 amino acids long. CDR3 in amino acids: CASSPQPGQGRSPLHF. In DNA, the CDR3 is TGTGCCAGCTCACCACAACCGGGACAGGGACGTTCACCCCTCCACTTT.

The chain carries TRBV30 and TRBJ1-2; D unclear. V dropped 3 bases and J dropped 5 bases, with 22 bases sitting between them. From germline, CDR1 is GTSNPN and CDR2 SVGIG (reference sequence). The length of the CDR3 is 16 residues. The CDR3 DNA is TGTGCCTGGAGGAAACATTCCGGGAATTGCTTTTATGGCTACACCTTC. Its protein is CAWRKHSGNCFYGYTF.

The V gene is TRBV24-1, the J gene TRBJ2-5, with 7 positions matching TRBD2. The length of the CDR3 is 16 residues. V trimming: 4 bases; J trimming: 5 bases; junction bases outside the gene matches: 12. Germline lookup yields CDR1 KGHDR and CDR2 SFDVKD. CDR3 sequence: CATSDRGRGSGETQYF. The CDR3 DNA is TGTGCCACCAGTGACCGAGGGCGGGGGTCGGGGGAGACCCAGTACTTC.

The V and J genes are TRBV6-5 and TRBJ1-1; maybe TRBD1 (6 bases). Trimming removed 5 bases from V and 5 bases from J, with 15 bases in between. Germline CDR1 is MNHEY and CDR2 is SVGAGI. CDR3 length: 14 amino acids. CDR3 sequence: CASSTQGRRTEAFF. Here the CDR3 DNA reads TGTGCCAGCAGTACTCAGGGGCGGAGGACTGAAGCTTTCTTT.

The chain has TRBV5-4 and TRBJ1-2; TRBD1 is a possible D gene (5 bases). V dropped 0 bases and J dropped 10 bases, with 13 bases sitting between them. CDR3 length: 13 amino acids. Germline assignment: CDR1 SGHNT and CDR2 YYREEE (reference sequence). CDR3 residues: CASSLEGGGFYTF. In DNA form, the CDR3 reads TGTGCCAGCAGCTTGGAGGGTGGGGGGTTCTACACCTTC. The full variable domain, its missing parts supplied by reference TRBV5-4 and TRBJ1-2, is ETGVTQSPTHLIKTRGQQVTLRCSSQSGHNTVSWYQQALGQGPQFIFQYYREEENGRGNFPPRFSGLQFPNYSSELNVNALELDDSALYLCASSLEGGGFYTFGSGTRLTVV.

The V and J genes are TRBV7-9 and TRBJ2-1; 7 bases fit TRBD2. Germline V lookup: CDR1 SEHNR, CDR2 FQNEAQ (reference sequence). This CDR3 contains 14 residues. The ends lost 6 bases at V and 6 bases at J; junction bases unmatched: 8. CDR3 sequence (DNA): TGTGCCAGCAGTCGGACTAGTACGGGCAATGAGCAGTTCTTC. Protein: CASSRTSTGNEQFF.

The V call is TRBV9, the J call TRBJ2-1; 9 nucleotides agree with TRBD2. The CDR3 sequence is 16 residues long. With 1 base clipped from V and 4 bases from J, the junction kept 6 bases outside the gene matches. The germline gives CDR1 SGDLS, CDR2 YYNGEE. The CDR3 bases are TGTGCCAGCAGCGTACGCTGGACTAGCGCTTACAATGAGCAGTTCTTC. It encodes CASSVRWTSAYNEQFF.

The rearrangement links TRBV9 to TRBJ1-1; no reliable D call. The V end lost 7 bases, the J end lost 6 bases, and 16 bases lay between the germline ends. There are 13 residues in the CDR3. Per the germline V gene, CDR1 is SGDLS and CDR2 is YYNGEE. CDR3 amino acids: CASGNGGYAEAFF. CDR3 in DNA: TGTGCCAGCGGGAACGGAGGTTACGCTGAAGCTTTCTTT.

The chain joins TRBV7-9 to TRBJ1-4; D remains ambiguous. The CDR3 runs to 16 residues. Germline V gives CDR1 SEHNR, CDR2 FQNEAQ (reference sequence). V was trimmed by 1 base and J by 0 bases, leaving 9 bases between them. As DNA, the CDR3 is TGTGCCAGCAGCTTAGGGCAGGCAGCAACTAATGAAAAACTGTTTTTT. Encoded protein: CASSLGQAATNEKLFF.

The chain combines TRBV18 with TRBJ1-1; 11 bases are a match to TRBD1. Germline assignment: CDR1 KGHSH and CDR2 LQKENI. The trim removed 3 bases at V and 11 bases at J, leaving 8 bases unmatched. The CDR3 contains 14 residues. CDR3 DNA sequence: TGTGCCAGCTCACCTCCGGACAGGGGGCCCTCTGCTTTCTTT. Its protein product is CASSPPDRGPSAFF.

The chain has TRBV6-2 or TRBV6-3 and TRBJ2-1; D gene ambiguous. Trimming cost V 4 bases and J 4 bases, with 14 bases left between them. Germline V CDR1 and CDR2: MNHEY, SVGEGT. The CDR3 covers 15 residues. Written as DNA, the CDR3 is TGTGCCAGCAGTTCCCCCGTGGGCCGATACAATGAGCAGTTCTTC. Protein: CASSSPVGRYNEQFF.